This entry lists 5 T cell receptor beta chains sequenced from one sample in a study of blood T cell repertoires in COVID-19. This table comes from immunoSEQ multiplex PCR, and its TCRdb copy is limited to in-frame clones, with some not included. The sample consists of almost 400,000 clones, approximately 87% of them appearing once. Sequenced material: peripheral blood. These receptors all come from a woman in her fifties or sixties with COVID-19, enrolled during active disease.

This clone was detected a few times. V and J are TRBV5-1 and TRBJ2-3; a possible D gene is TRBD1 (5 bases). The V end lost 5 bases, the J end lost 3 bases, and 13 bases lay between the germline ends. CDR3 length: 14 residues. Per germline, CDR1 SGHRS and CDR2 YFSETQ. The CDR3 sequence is CASRPDSGTDTQYF. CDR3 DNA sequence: TGCGCCAGCAGGCCTGATTCAGGGACAGATACGCAGTATTTT.

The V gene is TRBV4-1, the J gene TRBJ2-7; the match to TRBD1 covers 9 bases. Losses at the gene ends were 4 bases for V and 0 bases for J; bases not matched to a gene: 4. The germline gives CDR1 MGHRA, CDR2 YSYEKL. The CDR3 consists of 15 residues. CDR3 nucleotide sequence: TGCGCCAGCAGCCCAGACAGGGGGAGCTCCTACGAGCAGTACTTC. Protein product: CASSPDRGSSYEQYF.

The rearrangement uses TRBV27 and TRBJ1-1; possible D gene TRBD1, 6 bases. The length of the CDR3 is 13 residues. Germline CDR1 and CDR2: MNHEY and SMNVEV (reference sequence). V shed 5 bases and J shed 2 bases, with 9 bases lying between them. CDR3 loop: CASSHRVNTEAFF. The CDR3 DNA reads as TGTGCCAGCAGTCACAGGGTTAACACTGAAGCTTTCTTT.

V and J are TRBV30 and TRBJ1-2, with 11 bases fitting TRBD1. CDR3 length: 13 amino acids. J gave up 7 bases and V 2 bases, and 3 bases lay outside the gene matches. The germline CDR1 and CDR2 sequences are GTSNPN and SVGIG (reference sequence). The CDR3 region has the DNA TGTGCCTGGAGTACGGACAGGGGGCTTGGCTACACCTTC. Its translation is CAWSTDRGLGYTF.

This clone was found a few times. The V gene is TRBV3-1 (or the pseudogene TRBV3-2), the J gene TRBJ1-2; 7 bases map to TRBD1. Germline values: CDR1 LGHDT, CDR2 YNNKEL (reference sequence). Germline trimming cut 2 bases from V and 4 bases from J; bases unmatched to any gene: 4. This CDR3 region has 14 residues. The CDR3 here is CASSQPGTVYGYTF. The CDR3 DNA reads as TGTGCCAGCAGCCAACCTGGGACAGTCTATGGCTACACCTTC.